This is a list of T cell receptor beta chains from one sample in a study of CD8 T cells in ankylosing spondylitis. TCRdb fed the 5' RACE reads into MiXCR, producing one record per CDR3 protein. The sample holds about 130,000 distinct CDR3 sequences; approximately 17% are singletons and the top ten take approximately 33%. The sequenced sample consisted of blood, either unsorted or a sorted T cell fraction (not recorded which). Receptors originate from a male donor with ankylosing spondylitis. The CDR3 runs from the conserved cysteine through the conserved F or W. The D gene is left open where the match is weak. Clone sizes are given selectively: once, few, many, or a class where the clone is expanded.

v_gene	j_gene	abundance	d_gene	CDR3nt	CDR3aa
TRBV7-9	TRBJ2-2	.	TRBD1	TGTGCCAGCAGCATCGGGACAGGGAGGACCGGGGAGCTGTTTTTT	CASSIGTGRTGELFF
TRBV7-9	TRBJ1-1	.	.	TGTGCCAGCAGCTTAGCGACGGTCGAAGCTTTCTTT	CASSLATVEAFF
TRBV9	TRBJ2-2	.	TRBD2	TGTGCCAGCAGCGTAAGCCTAGCGGGAGCCACCGGGGAGCTGTTTTTT	CASSVSLAGATGELFF
TRBV5-1	TRBJ2-2	.	.	TGCGCCAGCAGCCCACGGACAGCGGGCACCGGGGAGCTGTTTTTT	CASSPRTAGTGELFF
TRBV5-1	TRBJ2-1	.	.	TGCGCCAGCAGCCCGGATGGGGGCTCCTACAATGAGCAGTTCTTC	CASSPDGGSYNEQFF
TRBV24-1	TRBJ2-3	.	TRBD2	TGTGCCACCAGTGGAGCGGGAGAGGAAGATACGCAGTATTTT	CATSGAGEEDTQYF
TRBV28	TRBJ2-4	many	.	TGTGCCAGCAGTTTTGAGCGCAGACTACTAGCCAAAAACATTCAGTACTTC	CASSFERRLLAKNIQYF
TRBV12-3/TRBV12-4	TRBJ2-7	.	TRBD2	TGTGCCAGCAGTTTTACTCGGGGGACTAGCGAGAAGGGGGAGCAGTACTTC	CASSFTRGTSEKGEQYF
TRBV7-3	TRBJ2-3	.	TRBD1	TGTGCCAGCAGCCTGGACAGGGGTTTCGGTTCAGATACGCAGTATTTT	CASSLDRGFGSDTQYF
TRBV5-1	TRBJ2-2	.	.	TGCGCCACTGCAGGGATCGCCGGGGAGCTGTTTTTT	CATAGIAGELFF
TRBV28	TRBJ1-4	many	.	TGTGCCAGCGGGAACAGTGGGGTGTTTTTT	CASGNSGVFF
TRBV20-1	TRBJ2-5	.	.	TGCAGTGCTAGTCCAGGCAGGGAAGAGACCCAGTACTTC	CSASPGREETQYF
TRBV7-9	TRBJ1-1	few	.	TGTGCCAGCAGCCAGTCGGACCCCGGGGGGAACACTGAAGCTTTCTTT	CASSQSDPGGNTEAFF
TRBV12-3/TRBV12-4	TRBJ2-7	few	TRBD2	TGTGCCAGCAGTTTAATAGCGGGGAGCGGGGAGCAGTACTTC	CASSLIAGSGEQYF
TRBV7-9	TRBJ2-1	few	TRBD2	TGTGCCAGCAGCTCCCGACTAGCGGGAGGTATGTTCTTC	CASSSRLAGGMFF
TRBV27	TRBJ1-4	few	.	TGTGCCAGCAGTCCGATAGACAGTCCTAATGAAAAACTGTTTTTT	CASSPIDSPNEKLFF
TRBV6-2/TRBV6-3	TRBJ1-1	.	TRBD1	TGTGCCAGCAGTTGGACAGGGTCGGGCACTGAAGCTTTCTTT	CASSWTGSGTEAFF